This is a list of T cell receptor beta chains from one sample in a study of blood T cell repertoires in COVID-19. The table came from immunoSEQ multiplex PCR; TCRdb's copy has only in-frame clones and leaves some out. The sample has a few hundred thousand clones, approximately 90% seen once. The sequencing input was peripheral blood. These receptors all stem from a woman in her twenties or thirties with COVID-19, enrolled during active disease. Each CDR3 is given with its conserved first and last residue. The D gene is left open where the match is weak. For some rows the clone size is stated as once, few or many, or as a class when expanded; others skip it.

TRBJ1-1	TRBV6-5	TRBD1	once	TGTGCCAGCAGTTACTCGGACAGGGGGAACACTGAAGCTTTCTTT	CASSYSDRGNTEAFF
TRBJ2-3	TRBV6-2/TRBV6-3	.	.	TGTGCCAGCAGCGACTCCGGTACGCAGTATTTT	CASSDSGTQYF
TRBJ2-3	TRBV10-3	.	.	TGTGCCATCAGTGAGTCTACGGGGGGCCTGTTAGATACGCAGTATTTT	CAISESTGGLLDTQYF
TRBJ1-2	TRBV18	TRBD1	.	TGTGCCAGCTCGCCGGGACAGGGGAAGGGCTACACCTTC	CASSPGQGKGYTF
TRBJ1-2	TRBV6-5	.	.	TGTGCCAGCAGTTACTCCACGGACTCTAGGGGCTACACCTTC	CASSYSTDSRGYTF
TRBJ2-1	TRBV29-1	.	.	TGCAGCGTGTGGGGCGGGGTAATCGATGAGCAGTTCTTC	CSVWGGVIDEQFF
TRBJ1-3	TRBV28	.	.	TGTGCCAGCAGACTCAACTCTGGAAACACCATATATTTT	CASRLNSGNTIYF
TRBJ1-4	TRBV6-6	.	.	TGTGCCAGCAGTTACCAAAGGACAGTTGAAAAACTGTTTTTT	CASSYQRTVEKLFF
TRBJ1-5	TRBV27	.	.	TGTGCCAGCAGCCAGGGTCTCGGCAATCAGCCCCAGCATTTT	CASSQGLGNQPQHF
TRBJ2-7	TRBV2	.	.	TGTGCCAGCGGTAAAACAGAGTCTTACGAGCAGTACTTC	CASGKTESYEQYF
TRBJ1-1	TRBV5-1	TRBD1	.	TGCGCCAGCAGCCTTACTGGACAGGAGAACACTGAAGCTTTCTTT	CASSLTGQENTEAFF
TRBJ1-3	TRBV25-1	.	few	TGTGCCAGCGGGAGGTACTCTGGAAACACCATATATTTT	CASGRYSGNTIYF
TRBJ2-2	TRBV6-1	TRBD1	.	TGTGCCAGCAGTGGCTCCTCCGGGACAGTGAGCACCGGGGAGCTGTTTTTT	CASSGSSGTVSTGELFF
TRBJ1-4	TRBV4-1	.	.	TGCGCCAGCAGCCAAGGATTCTGGCCGGGGGAAAAACTGTTTTTT	CASSQGFWPGEKLFF
TRBJ1-6	TRBV5-1	.	.	TGCGCCAGCAGCTTGGTTGCGGGGGCGCTGAATTCACCCCTCCACTTT	CASSLVAGALNSPLHF
TRBJ2-2	TRBV6-5	TRBD2	.	TGTGCCAGCAGTTTCACCGGGACTAGAGGGACCGGGGAGCTGTTTTTT	CASSFTGTRGTGELFF
TRBJ1-5	TRBV7-2	.	.	TGTGCCAGCAGCTTAGAGCCCTACAATCAGCCCCAGCATTTT	CASSLEPYNQPQHF
TRBJ2-7	TRBV7-9	TRBD1	.	TGTGCCAGCAGTCAAGAGGGGGCGGCTCCGACCTACGAGCAGTACTTC	CASSQEGAAPTYEQYF
TRBJ1-5	TRBV4-1	.	.	TGCGCCAGCAGCCAAGATTATCAGAGCAATCAGCCCCAGCATTTT	CASSQDYQSNQPQHF
TRBJ2-2	TRBV28	TRBD1	.	TGTGCCAGCAGTTTACTGGGACAGGACTGGACCGGGGAGCTGTTTTTT	CASSLLGQDWTGELFF
TRBJ2-2	TRBV12-3/TRBV12-4	TRBD1	once	TGTGCCAGCAGGGGGACAGCCGGGGAGCTGTTTTTT	CASRGTAGELFF
TRBJ2-5	TRBV19	.	once	TGTGCCAGTAGTATAGGAGTACAAGAGACCCAGTACTTC	CASSIGVQETQYF
TRBJ2-5	TRBV7-9	.	once	TGTGCCAGCAGCTTAGCCGCGGAGACCCAGTACTTC	CASSLAAETQYF
TRBJ1-3	TRBV6-2/TRBV6-3	TRBD1	.	TGTGCCAGCAGTTCCGGGACAGGGTCGGACACCATATATTTT	CASSSGTGSDTIYF
TRBJ2-1	TRBV6-6	TRBD1	once	TGTGCCAGCAGTTACCCGGCGGGGACAGGGGGCGATGAGCAGTTCTTC	CASSYPAGTGGDEQFF
TRBJ2-5	TRBV12-5	.	.	TGTGCTAGTGGTTTACGCCAGGGGGGACGGGAGACCCAGTACTTC	CASGLRQGGRETQYF
TRBJ2-1	TRBV6-5	TRBD2	.	TGTGCCAGCGGTCCCTTAGCGGGGGAGTACAATGAGCAGTTCTTC	CASGPLAGEYNEQFF
TRBJ2-3	TRBV2	.	once	TGTGCCAGCAGTGTCGGAGTGAACACAGATACGCAGTATTTT	CASSVGVNTDTQYF
TRBJ2-2	TRBV19	.	.	TGTGCCACCGGAAGGGGGGGCGCGAAATTCGGGGAGCTGTTTTTT	CATGRGGAKFGELFF
TRBJ1-6	TRBV6-2/TRBV6-3	.	.	TGTGCCAGCAGTTACCCCGACGACAGGCCCGTTCTTACACCCCTCCACTTT	CASSYPDDRPVLTPLHF
TRBJ1-6	TRBV19	TRBD1	few	TGTGCCAGTAGTACAGGGGGCGATTCACCCCTCCACTTT	CASSTGGDSPLHF
TRBJ2-3	TRBV18	.	few	TGTGCCAGCTCACCACCGGCGGGGACAGATACGCAGTATTTT	CASSPPAGTDTQYF
TRBJ2-2	TRBV29-1	TRBD1	.	TGCAGCGTGGACCTTCAGGGGGCAGGTACCGGGGAGCTGTTTTTT	CSVDLQGAGTGELFF
TRBJ2-4	TRBV6-5	TRBD1	.	TGTGCCAGCAGAAAATCCCACGGGACAGTAAACATTCAGTACTTC	CASRKSHGTVNIQYF
TRBJ1-6	TRBV28	.	.	TGTGCCAGCAGCTTGACAGGATTATCTTCACCCCTCCACTTT	CASSLTGLSSPLHF
TRBJ2-3	TRBV4-1	.	.	TGCGCCAGCAGCAGAGGAGGAGATACGCAGTATTTT	CASSRGGDTQYF